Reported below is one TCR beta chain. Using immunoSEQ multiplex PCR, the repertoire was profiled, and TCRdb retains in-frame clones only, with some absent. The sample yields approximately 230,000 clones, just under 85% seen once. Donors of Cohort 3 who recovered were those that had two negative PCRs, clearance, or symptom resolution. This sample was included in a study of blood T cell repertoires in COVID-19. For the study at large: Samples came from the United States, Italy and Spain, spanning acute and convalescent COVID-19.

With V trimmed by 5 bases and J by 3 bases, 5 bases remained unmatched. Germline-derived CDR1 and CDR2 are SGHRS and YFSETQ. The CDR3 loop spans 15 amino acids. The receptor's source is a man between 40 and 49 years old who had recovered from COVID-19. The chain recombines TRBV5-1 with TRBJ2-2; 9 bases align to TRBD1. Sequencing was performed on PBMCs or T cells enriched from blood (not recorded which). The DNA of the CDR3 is TGCGCCAGCAGGGTGGGACAGGGCGACACCGGGGAGCTGTTTTTT. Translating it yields CASRVGQGDTGELFF.